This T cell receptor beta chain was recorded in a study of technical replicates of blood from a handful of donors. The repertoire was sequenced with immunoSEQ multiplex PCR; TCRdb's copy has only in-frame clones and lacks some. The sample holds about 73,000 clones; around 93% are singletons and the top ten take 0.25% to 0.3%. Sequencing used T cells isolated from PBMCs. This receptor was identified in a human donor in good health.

The CDR3 here is CASSTYSSVNTEAFF. The CDR3 DNA reads as TGTGCCAGCAGTACCTACTCATCGGTGAACACTGAAGCTTTCTTT. The chain carries TRBV6-5 and TRBJ1-1; no firm D call. Deletions cut 5 bases from V and 0 bases from J, with 13 bases between. Germline V gene lookup returns CDR1 MNHEY and CDR2 SVGAGI. This CDR3 has 15 amino acids.